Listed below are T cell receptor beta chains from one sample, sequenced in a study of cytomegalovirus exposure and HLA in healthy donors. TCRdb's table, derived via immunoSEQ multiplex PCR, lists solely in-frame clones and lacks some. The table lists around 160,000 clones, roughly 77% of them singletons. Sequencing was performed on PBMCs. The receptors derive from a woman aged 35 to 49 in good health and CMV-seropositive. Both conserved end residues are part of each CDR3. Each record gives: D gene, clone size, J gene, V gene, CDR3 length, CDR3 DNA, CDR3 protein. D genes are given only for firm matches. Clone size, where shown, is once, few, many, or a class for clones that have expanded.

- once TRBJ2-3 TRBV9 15 TGTGCCAGCAGCGCTCAGGGCCACAGCACAGATACGCAGTATTTT CASSAQGHSTDTQYF
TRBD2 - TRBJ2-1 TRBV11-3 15 TGTGCCAGCAGCTTAGGGGGGGGTCCCTACAATGAGCAGTTCTTC CASSLGGGPYNEQFF
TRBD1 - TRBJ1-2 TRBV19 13 TGTGCCAGTTCGACAGGGGGCGCGAATGGCTACACCTTC CASSTGGANGYTF
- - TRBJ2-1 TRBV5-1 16 TGCGCCAGCAGCCCAGGGGGACTTTCAGCCTACAATGAGCAGTTCTTC CASSPGGLSAYNEQFF
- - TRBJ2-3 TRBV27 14 TGTGCCAGCAGTCACACTAGAGTCACAGATACGCAGTATTTT CASSHTRVTDTQYF
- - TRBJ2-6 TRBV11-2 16 TGTGCCAGCAGCTTAAGGGGGAGCTCTGGGGCCAACGTCCTGACTTTC CASSLRGSSGANVLTF
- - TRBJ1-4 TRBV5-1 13 TGCGCCAGCAGCCCTGAGGCGGGAGAAAAACTGTTTTTT CASSPEAGEKLFF
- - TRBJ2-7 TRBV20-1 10 TGCAGTGCTAGCGGCTACGAGCAGTACTTC CSASGYEQYF
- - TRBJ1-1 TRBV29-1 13 TGCAGCGTATCCTCAGGGTTGAACACTGAAGCTTTCTTT CSVSSGLNTEAFF
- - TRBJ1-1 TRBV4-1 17 TGCGCCAGCAGCCAGGTTGCCGCGACAGCCCTGAACACTGAAGCTTTCTTT CASSQVAATALNTEAFF
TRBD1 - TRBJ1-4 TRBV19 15 TGTGCCAGTAGTTCGGCGACAGGGGGTGATGAAAAACTGTTTTTT CASSSATGGDEKLFF
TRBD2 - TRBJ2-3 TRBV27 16 TGTGCCAGCAGTTTCGGGACTAGCGGGAGCGGGTATACGCAGTATTTT CASSFGTSGSGYTQYF
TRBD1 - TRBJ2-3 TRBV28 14 TGTGCCAGCACCGGGACAGCGCTTGTGAATACGCAGTATTTT CASTGTALVNTQYF
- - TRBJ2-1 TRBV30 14 TGTGCCTGGAGTGGGAGCATGGTCGGCAATGAGCAGTTCTTC CAWSGSMVGNEQFF
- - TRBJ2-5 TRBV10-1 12 TGCGCCAGCAGTGTAGACGGGAAGACCCAGTACTTC CASSVDGKTQYF
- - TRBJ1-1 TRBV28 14 TGTGCCAGCAGTTTTCGTAACATGAACACTGAAGCTTTCTTT CASSFRNMNTEAFF
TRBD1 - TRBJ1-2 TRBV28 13 TGTGCCAGCGGGGACAGGGGGCGCGGTGGCTACACCTTC CASGDRGRGGYTF
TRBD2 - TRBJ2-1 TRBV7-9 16 TGTGCCAGCAGCCCCGTCCTAGCGGGGGGCTACAATGAGCAGTTCTTC CASSPVLAGGYNEQFF
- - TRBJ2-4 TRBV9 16 TGTGCCAGCAGCGTAGAGGAGCAAAGCGGCAAAAACATTCAGTACTTC CASSVEEQSGKNIQYF
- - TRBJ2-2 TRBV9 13 TGTGCCAGCAGCGTGGAGTGGTTCAGGGAGCTGTTTTTT CASSVEWFRELFF
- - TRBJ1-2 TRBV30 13 TGTGCCCAATCCGGGGGTATACAAAGTGGCTACACCTTC CAQSGGIQSGYTF
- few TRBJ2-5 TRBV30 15 TGTGCCTGGAGTGTACCTCGACACCCTAAAGAGACCCAGTACTTC CAWSVPRHPKETQYF
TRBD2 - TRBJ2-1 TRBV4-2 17 TGTGCCAGCAGCCAACGGACTAGCGGAGACGTATACAATGAGCAGTTCTTC CASSQRTSGDVYNEQFF
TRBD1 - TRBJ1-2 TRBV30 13 TGTGCCTGGAGTGTACGCAGGGGGTATGGCTACACCTTC CAWSVRRGYGYTF
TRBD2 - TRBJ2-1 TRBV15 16 TGTGCCACCAGCAGAGATCTCGCGGGAGGAACGAATGAGCAGTTCTTC CATSRDLAGGTNEQFF
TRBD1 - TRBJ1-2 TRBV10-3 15 TGTGCCATCAGAGCGGGGGGACAGGGGGACTATGGCTACACCTTC CAIRAGGQGDYGYTF
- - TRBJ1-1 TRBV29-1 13 TGCGGAGGGCTCCGGGGGGGGAACACTGAAGCTTTCTTT CGGLRGGNTEAFF
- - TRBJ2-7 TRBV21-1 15 TGTGCCAGTAGAAGGGACGGGGACAGGAACTACGAGCAGTACTTC CASRRDGDRNYEQYF
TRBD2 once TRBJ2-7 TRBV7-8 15 TGTGCCAGCAGCTTAGGTGGCGGGGGGTCCTACGAGCAGTACTTC CASSLGGGGSYEQYF
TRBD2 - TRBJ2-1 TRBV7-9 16 TGTGCCAGCAGCTTGGGGACTAGCGGGAGAAGCGATGAGCAGTTCTTC CASSLGTSGRSDEQFF
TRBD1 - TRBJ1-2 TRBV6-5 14 TGTGCCAGCAGGAGCACAGGGGGCGGGTATGGCTACACCTTC CASRSTGGGYGYTF
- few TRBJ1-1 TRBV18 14 TGTGCCAGCTCACCAGGGGTACGGGGGTCTGAAGCTTTCTTT CASSPGVRGSEAFF
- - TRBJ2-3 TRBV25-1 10 TGTGCCAGCCCCATAGGGGCGCAGTATTTT CASPIGAQYF
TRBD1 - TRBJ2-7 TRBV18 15 TGTGCCAGCTCACCATTGGACAGGGGGAAGTGCGAGCAGTACTTC CASSPLDRGKCEQYF
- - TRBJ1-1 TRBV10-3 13 TGTGCCATCAGTGAAACCACAGGGAGTTCGGCTTTCTTT CAISETTGSSAFF
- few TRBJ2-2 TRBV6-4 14 TGTGCCAGCAGTGAGGGTCAGGACACCGGGGAGCTGTTTTTT CASSEGQDTGELFF
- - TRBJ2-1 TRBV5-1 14 TGCGCCAGCGGGCCCGGGACTCTTACCAATGAGCAGTTCTTC CASGPGTLTNEQFF
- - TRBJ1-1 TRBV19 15 TGTGCCAGTAGCGATATATTCCCCAGGGTCACTGAAGCTTTCTTT CASSDIFPRVTEAFF
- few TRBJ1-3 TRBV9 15 TGTGCCAGCAGCGTACAGGCCCGTTCTGGAAACACCATATATTTT CASSVQARSGNTIYF
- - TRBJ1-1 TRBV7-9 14 TGTGCCAGCAGCCCCGGGGGAGGCAGGGCGGAAGCTTTCTTT CASSPGGGRAEAFF